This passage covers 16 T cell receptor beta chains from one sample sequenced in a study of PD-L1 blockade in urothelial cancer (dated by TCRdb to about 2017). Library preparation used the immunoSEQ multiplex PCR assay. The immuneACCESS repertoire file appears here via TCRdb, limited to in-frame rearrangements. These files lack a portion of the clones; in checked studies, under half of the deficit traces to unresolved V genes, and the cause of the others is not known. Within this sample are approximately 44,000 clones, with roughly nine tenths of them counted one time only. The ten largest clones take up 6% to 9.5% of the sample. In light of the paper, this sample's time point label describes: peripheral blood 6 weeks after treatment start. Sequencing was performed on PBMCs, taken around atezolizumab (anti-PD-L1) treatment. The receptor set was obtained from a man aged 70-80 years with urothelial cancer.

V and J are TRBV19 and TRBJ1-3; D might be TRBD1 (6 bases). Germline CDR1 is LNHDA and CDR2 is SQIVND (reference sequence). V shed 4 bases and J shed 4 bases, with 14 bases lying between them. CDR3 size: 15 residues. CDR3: CASSTRTALGNTIYF. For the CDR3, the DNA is TGTGCCAGTAGTACCCGGACAGCCCTAGGAAACACCATATATTTT.

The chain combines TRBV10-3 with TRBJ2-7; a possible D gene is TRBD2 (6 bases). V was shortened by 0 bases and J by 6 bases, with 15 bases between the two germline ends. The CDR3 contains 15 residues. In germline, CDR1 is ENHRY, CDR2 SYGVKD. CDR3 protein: CAISESTGVLSEQYF. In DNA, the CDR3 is TGTGCCATCAGTGAGTCGACGGGAGTCCTGAGCGAGCAGTACTTC.

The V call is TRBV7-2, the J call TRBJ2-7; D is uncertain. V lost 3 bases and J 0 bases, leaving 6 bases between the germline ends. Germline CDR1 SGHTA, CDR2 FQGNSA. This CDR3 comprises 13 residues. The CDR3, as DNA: TGTGCCAGCAGCTTTGGCAGCTCCTACGAGCAGTACTTC. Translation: CASSFGSSYEQYF.

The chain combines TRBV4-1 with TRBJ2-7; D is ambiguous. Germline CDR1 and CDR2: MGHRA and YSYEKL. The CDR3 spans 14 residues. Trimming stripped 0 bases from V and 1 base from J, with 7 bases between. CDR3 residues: CASSQERASYEQYF. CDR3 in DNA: TGCGCCAGCAGCCAAGAGCGTGCGTCCTACGAGCAGTACTTC.

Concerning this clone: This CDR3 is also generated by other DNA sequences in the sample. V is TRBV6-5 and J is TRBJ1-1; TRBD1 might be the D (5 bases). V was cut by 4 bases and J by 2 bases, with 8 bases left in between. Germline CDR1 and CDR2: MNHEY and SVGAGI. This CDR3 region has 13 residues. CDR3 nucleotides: TGTGCCAGCAGTTTCCAGGGAAACACTGAAGCTTTCTTT. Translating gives CASSFQGNTEAFF.

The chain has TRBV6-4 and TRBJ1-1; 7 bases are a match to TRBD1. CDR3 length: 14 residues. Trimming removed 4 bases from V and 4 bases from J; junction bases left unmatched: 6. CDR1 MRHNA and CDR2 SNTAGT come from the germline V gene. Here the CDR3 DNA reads TGTGCCAGCAGTGCGGTCCCAGGGGGCACTGAAGCTTTCTTT. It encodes CASSAVPGGTEAFF.

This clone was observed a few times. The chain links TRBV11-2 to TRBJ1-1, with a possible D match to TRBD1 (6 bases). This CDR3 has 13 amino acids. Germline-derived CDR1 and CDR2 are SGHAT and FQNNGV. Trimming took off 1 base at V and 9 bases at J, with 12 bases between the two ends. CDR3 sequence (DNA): TGTGCCAGCAGCTTAGGACAGGCGTATAAAGCTTTCTTT. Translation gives CASSLGQAYKAFF.

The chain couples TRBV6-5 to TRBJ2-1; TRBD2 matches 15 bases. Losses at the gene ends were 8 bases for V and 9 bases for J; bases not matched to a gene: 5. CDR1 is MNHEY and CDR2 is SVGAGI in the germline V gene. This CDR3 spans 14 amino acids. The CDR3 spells CASGTSGRSREQFF. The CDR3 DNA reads TGTGCCAGCGGGACTAGCGGGAGGAGCCGTGAGCAGTTCTTC.

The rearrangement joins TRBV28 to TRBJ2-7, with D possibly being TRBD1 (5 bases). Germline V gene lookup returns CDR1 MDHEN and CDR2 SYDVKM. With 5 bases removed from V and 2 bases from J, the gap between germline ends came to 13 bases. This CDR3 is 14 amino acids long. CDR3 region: CASSRTGLPYEQYF. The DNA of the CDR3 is TGTGCCAGCAGTAGAACAGGTCTACCCTACGAGCAGTACTTC.

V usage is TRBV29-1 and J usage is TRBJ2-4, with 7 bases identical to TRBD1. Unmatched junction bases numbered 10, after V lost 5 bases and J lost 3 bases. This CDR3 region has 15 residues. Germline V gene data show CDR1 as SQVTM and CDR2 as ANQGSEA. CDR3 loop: CSVLHRGMGKNIQYF. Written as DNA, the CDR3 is TGCAGCGTTCTACACAGGGGTATGGGCAAAAACATTCAGTACTTC.

Here the CDR3 reads CASSQDGGTNTGELFF. CDR3 bases: TGTGCCAGCAGCCAAGATGGCGGCACTAACACCGGGGAGCTGTTTTTT. The chain is built from TRBV4-2 and TRBJ2-2, with D hard to call. This CDR3 spans 16 amino acids. Germline V gives CDR1 LGHNA, CDR2 YNFKEQ. V was pared by 0 bases and J by 2 bases, with 10 bases between.

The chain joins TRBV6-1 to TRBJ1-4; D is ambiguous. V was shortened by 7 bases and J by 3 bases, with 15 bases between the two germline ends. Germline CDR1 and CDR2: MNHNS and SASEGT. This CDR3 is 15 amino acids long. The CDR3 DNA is TGTGCCAGCATCCCCTTTGCGGGAGCTAATGAAAAACTGTTTTTT. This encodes CASIPFAGANEKLFF.

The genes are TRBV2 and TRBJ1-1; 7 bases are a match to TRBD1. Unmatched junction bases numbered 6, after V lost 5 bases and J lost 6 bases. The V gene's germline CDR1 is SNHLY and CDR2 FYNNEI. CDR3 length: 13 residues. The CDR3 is CASSKGQGAEAFF. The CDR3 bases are TGTGCCAGCAGTAAAGGGCAGGGGGCTGAAGCTTTCTTT. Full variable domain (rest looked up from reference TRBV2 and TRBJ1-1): EPEVTQTPSHQVTQMGQEVILRCVPISNHLYFYWYRQILGQKVEFLVSFYNNEISEKSEIFDDQFSVERPDGSNFTLKIRSTKLEDSAMYFCASSKGQGAEAFFGQGTRLTVV.

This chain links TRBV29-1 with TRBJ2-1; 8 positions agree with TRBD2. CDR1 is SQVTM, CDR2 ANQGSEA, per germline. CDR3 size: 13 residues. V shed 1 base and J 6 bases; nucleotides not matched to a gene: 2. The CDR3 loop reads CSVEAGGANEQFF. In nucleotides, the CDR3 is TGCAGCGTTGAAGCGGGAGGGGCCAATGAGCAGTTCTTC.

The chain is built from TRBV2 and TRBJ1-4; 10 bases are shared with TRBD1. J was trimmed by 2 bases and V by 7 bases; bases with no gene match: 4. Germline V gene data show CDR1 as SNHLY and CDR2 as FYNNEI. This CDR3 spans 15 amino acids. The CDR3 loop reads CASTDRGRTNEKLFF. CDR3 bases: TGTGCCAGCACCGACAGGGGGCGTACTAATGAAAAACTGTTTTTT.

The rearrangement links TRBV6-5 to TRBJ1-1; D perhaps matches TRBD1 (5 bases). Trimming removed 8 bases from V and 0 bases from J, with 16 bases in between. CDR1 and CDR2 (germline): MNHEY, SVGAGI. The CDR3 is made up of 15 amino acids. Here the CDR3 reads CASGGKGGMNTEAFF. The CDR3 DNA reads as TGTGCCAGCGGGGGGAAGGGCGGAATGAACACTGAAGCTTTCTTT.